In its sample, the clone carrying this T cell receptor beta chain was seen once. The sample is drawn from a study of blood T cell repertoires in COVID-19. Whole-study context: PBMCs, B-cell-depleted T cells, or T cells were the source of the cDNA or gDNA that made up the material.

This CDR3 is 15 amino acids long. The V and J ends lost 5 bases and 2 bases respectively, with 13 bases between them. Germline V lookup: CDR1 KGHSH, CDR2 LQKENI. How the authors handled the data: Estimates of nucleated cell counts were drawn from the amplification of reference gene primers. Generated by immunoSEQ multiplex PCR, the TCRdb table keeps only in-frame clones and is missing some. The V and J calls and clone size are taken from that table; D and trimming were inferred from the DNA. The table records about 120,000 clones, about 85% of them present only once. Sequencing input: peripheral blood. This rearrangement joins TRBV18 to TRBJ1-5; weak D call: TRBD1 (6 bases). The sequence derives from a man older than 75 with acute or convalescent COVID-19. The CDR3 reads CASSAKTGGNQPQHF. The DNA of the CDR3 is TGTGCCAGCTCAGCAAAGACAGGAGGCAATCAGCCCCAGCATTTT.